The present T cell receptor beta chain was sequenced within a study of Ad26.COV2.S vaccination and SARS-CoV-2 variants. Data came from immunoSEQ multiplex PCR; TCRdb stores just in-frame clones and leaves some out. The data contain hundreds of thousands of clones, approximately 88% of them singletons. The treatment: 19 received Ad26.COV2.S at low or high dose, single or two shots; 5 received placebo; per-sample allocation not given. Specimens were obtained on day 63 following the first vaccine or placebo injection. The specimen comprised peripheral blood, sampled in a trial of Ad26.COV2.S vaccine versus placebo. The source is a person aged 18-65 years who received the Ad26.COV2.S COVID-19 vaccine or a placebo.

CDR3 in amino acids: CSASRNRGPGGSQYF. The CDR3 DNA sequence: TGCAGTGCTAGTAGGAACAGGGGACCGGGAGGGAGCCAGTACTTC. The chain recombines TRBV20-1 with TRBJ2-5; TRBD2 is a possible D gene (8 bases). The V and J ends lost 3 bases and 10 bases respectively, with 24 bases between them. The CDR3 contains 15 residues. Per germline, CDR1 DFQATT and CDR2 SNEGSKA (reference sequence).